This T cell receptor (beta chain) was found in a study of cytomegalovirus exposure and HLA in healthy donors. The study's findings and limits: In a later analysis, a genetic analysis reported fewer productive-TCR N-insertions in an Asian-associated ancestry cluster than the cohort average. For TCR beta chains, V- and J-gene trimming was later linked to a missense DCLRE1C variant. Listed as cytomegalovirus-associated were over 150 TCR beta chains. TCR beta sequences reportedly predicted most subjects' HLA-A and HLA-B alleles accurately.

Primers for the PCR totalled 60 Vbeta and 13 Jbeta. Generated by immunoSEQ multiplex PCR, the TCRdb table keeps only in-frame clones and is missing some. The top ten clones hold roughly 4% of a sample with about 130,000 clones, 65% to 85% of them seen once. This clone was seen more than once but under ten times. What it binds is unknown. Sequencing was performed on PBMCs. The clonotype comes from a man younger than 30 in good health and CMV-seropositive.

The DNA of the CDR3 is TGTGCCAGCAGTCCCAGCGGGGGGGCAGGAGAGACCCAGTACTTC. It encodes CASSPSGGAGETQYF. The chain carries TRBV7-2 and TRBJ2-5, with 10 bases that match TRBD2. The CDR3 runs 15 residues. Germline CDR1 reads SGHTA; CDR2 reads FQGNSA. V was clipped by 6 bases and J by 4 bases; unmatched bases: 8.